This passage covers 21 T cell receptor beta chains from one sample sequenced in a study of T cell changes during pregnancy in multiple sclerosis. Profiled with immunoSEQ multiplex PCR; TCRdb holds only in-frame clones, not every one. Among some 47,000 clones listed, about 96% were seen once. The source material was peripheral blood, sampled in the second trimester of pregnancy. The receptors were sampled from a female donor with multiple sclerosis, enrolled in a pregnancy study.

The chain uses TRBV25-1 and TRBJ2-1, with 9 bases matching TRBD1. Germline V lookup: CDR1 MGHDK, CDR2 SYGVNS. V lost 4 bases to trimming and J lost 4 bases; unmatched junction nucleotides: 5. There are 15 residues in the CDR3. The CDR3 protein is CASSGTGGAYNEQFF. For the CDR3, the DNA is TGTGCCAGCAGTGGTACAGGGGGCGCATACAATGAGCAGTTCTTC.

This chain connects TRBV5-1 to TRBJ1-1; tentative D call: TRBD1 (6 bases). The ends were cut back, 1 base at V and 1 base at J, with 11 bases in the middle. The CDR3 runs to 15 residues. Germline CDR1 and CDR2: SGHRS and YFSETQ. CDR3 region: CASSLSGASNTEAFF. The CDR3 nucleotides read TGCGCCAGCAGCTTGTCAGGGGCATCGAACACTGAAGCTTTCTTT.

The J gene is TRBJ1-1, the V gene TRBV6-1; D gene uncertain. CDR1 is MNHNS and CDR2 is SASEGT in the germline V gene. Trimming left V 4 bases short and J 0 bases short, with 9 bases between. The CDR3 extends over 14 amino acids. The CDR3 DNA is TGTGCCAGCAGTGTGGGAGGGATGAACACTGAAGCTTTCTTT. The encoded protein is CASSVGGMNTEAFF.

The chain carries TRBV4-2 and TRBJ2-5, with 11 bases fitting TRBD2. The CDR3 covers 16 residues. Germline CDR1 LGHNA, CDR2 YNFKEQ. Trimming cost V 1 base and J 5 bases; bases outside gene matches: 6. The CDR3 reads CASSQGVGTSGETQYF. The CDR3 nucleotides read TGTGCCAGCAGCCAAGGAGTAGGGACTAGCGGTGAGACCCAGTACTTC.

The chain carries TRBV19 and TRBJ2-1, with a weak D call TRBD2 (6 bases). Trimming took 6 bases from V and 5 from J, leaving 20 bases between them. Germline-derived CDR1 and CDR2 are LNHDA and SQIVND (reference sequence). This CDR3 has 16 residues. The CDR3 DNA follows: TGTGCCAGTAGCTCCCCTGGGGGTAGCGGAAACAATGAGCAGTTCTTC. It codes for CASSSPGGSGNNEQFF. The full variable domain, in which reference TRBV19 and TRBJ2-1 provide the parts outside the CDR3, is DGGITQSPKYLFRKEGQNVTLSCEQNLNHDAMYWYRQDPGQGLRLIYYSQIVNDFQKGDIAEGYSVSREKKESFPLTVTSAQKNPTAFYLCASSSPGGSGNNEQFFGPGTRLTVL.

The chain couples TRBV25-1 to TRBJ2-5; 9 positions match TRBD2. V lost 2 bases, J lost 4 bases, and 8 bases stayed unmatched. CDR1 and CDR2 from the germline V gene are MGHDK and SYGVNS. CDR3 size: 16 residues. This chain's CDR3 is CASSEGGGAVGETQYF. The CDR3, as DNA: TGTGCCAGCAGTGAAGGCGGGGGGGCAGTGGGAGAGACCCAGTACTTC.

The rearrangement joins TRBV19 to TRBJ2-1, with D perhaps matching TRBD1 (5 bases). V lost 10 bases to trimming and J lost 0 bases, with 10 bases between them. The CDR3 runs 13 residues. Germline CDR1 reads LNHDA; CDR2 reads SQIVND (reference sequence). CDR3 loop: CATEQGSYNEQFF. The CDR3 DNA reads TGTGCCACAGAGCAGGGCTCCTACAATGAGCAGTTCTTC.

This clone was seen a single time. The rearrangement links TRBV4-1 to TRBJ1-5; D is ambiguous. The CDR3 has 16 residues. The germline V gene encodes CDR1 MGHRA and CDR2 YSYEKL. V was trimmed by 0 bases and J by 6 bases, leaving 15 bases between them. Here the CDR3 reads CASSQDILDVGQPQHF. The CDR3 DNA reads TGCGCCAGCAGCCAAGATATCCTAGATGTCGGTCAGCCCCAGCATTTT.

This clone has only one observation. V and J are TRBV28 and TRBJ2-3, with D unresolved. V lost 5 bases and J lost 0, with 21 bases in between. The CDR3 is 18 residues long. The germline V gene has CDR1 MDHEN and CDR2 SYDVKM. CDR3 bases: TGTGCCAGCAGTCTAACCCCCTCGTTGGAGCCTAGCACAGATACGCAGTATTTT. Protein sequence: CASSLTPSLEPSTDTQYF.

The V call is TRBV18, the J call TRBJ2-7, with D possibly being TRBD1 (7 bases). CDR1 is KGHSH, CDR2 LQKENI, per germline. With 3 bases removed from V and 2 bases from J, the gap between germline ends came to 14 bases. The CDR3 sequence is 15 residues long. The CDR3 loop reads CASSPDRSGAYEQYF. In DNA form, the CDR3 reads TGTGCCAGCTCACCGGACAGGTCGGGGGCCTACGAGCAGTACTTC.

A note on this clone: One end of the junction is discordant with germline, which a read error may explain. The chain has TRBV12-5 and TRBJ1-2, with D unclear. Per the germline V gene, CDR1 is LGHNT and CDR2 is FRNRAP. The length of the CDR3 is 11 residues. The CDR3 DNA sequence: TGTGCTAGTGGCCTCCGACTTGACCGGTACTTC. Translation gives CASGLRLDRYF.

The CDR3 DNA follows: TGTGCCAGCAGCGAACGGGACAGGACGTACGAGCAGTACTTC. Protein product: CASSERDRTYEQYF. The V call is TRBV5-4, the J call TRBJ2-7, with TRBD1 identical over 8 bases. Trimming took 4 bases from V and 4 from J; bases not matched to a gene: 7. CDR1 SGHNT and CDR2 YYREEE come from the germline V gene (reference sequence). The CDR3 contains 14 residues.

The J gene is TRBJ2-1, the V gene TRBV2; 10 nucleotides line up with TRBD2. Trimming at V came to 8 bases and at J to 1 base, leaving 14 bases not matched to a gene. CDR3 length equals 18 residues. Germline CDR1 is SNHLY and CDR2 is FYNNEI. The CDR3 nucleotides are TGTGCCAGCCGGGGGGTCTTTTCTAGCGGGAGATCCTACAATGAGCAGTTCTTC. Its translation is CASRGVFSSGRSYNEQFF. Filled out from reference TRBV2 and TRBJ2-1, the complete variable domain reads EPEVTQTPSHQVTQMGQEVILRCVPISNHLYFYWYRQILGQKVEFLVSFYNNEISEKSEIFDDQFSVERPDGSNFTLKIRSTKLEDSAMYFCASRGVFSSGRSYNEQFFGPGTRLTVL.

The sample holds one count of this clone. The rearrangement uses TRBV4-3 and TRBJ2-7, with 8 bases aligning to TRBD1. V shed 0 bases, J shed 6 bases, and the junction held 4 bases outside the gene matches. CDR1 LGHNA and CDR2 YSLEER come from the germline V gene. The CDR3 is 14 residues long. The CDR3: CASSQEAQGGEQYF. CDR3 sequence (DNA): TGCGCCAGCAGCCAAGAGGCACAGGGGGGCGAGCAGTACTTC.

The gene calls are TRBV23-1 and TRBJ1-3; a weak D match, TRBD1 (5 bases). TRBV23-1 falls under the ORF class, with uncertain function. This CDR3 spans 15 amino acids. V was pared by 0 bases and J by 4 bases, with 10 bases between. The CDR3 bases are TGCGCCAGCAGTCAATCAAGTCCAGGGGGAAACACCATATATTTT. It is translated as CASSQSSPGGNTIYF.

This chain connects TRBV18 to TRBJ1-5; TRBD1 matches 8 bases. The CDR3 sequence is 16 residues long. Germline CDR1 and CDR2: KGHSH and LQKENI. Trimming at V came to 4 bases and at J to 2 bases, leaving 7 bases not matched to a gene. The CDR3 sequence is CASSQEQGVGNQPQHF. The CDR3, as DNA: TGTGCCAGCTCACAGGAACAGGGGGTTGGCAATCAGCCCCAGCATTTT.

CDR3 sequence reads: CASSPGHDTEAFF. The CDR3 nucleotides are TGTGCCAGCAGCCCGGGACACGACACTGAAGCTTTCTTT. The V and J genes are TRBV28 and TRBJ1-1; maybe TRBD1 (6 bases). The germline V gene encodes CDR1 MDHEN and CDR2 SYDVKM. Trimming left V 6 bases short and J 3 bases short, with 11 bases between. This CDR3 has 13 residues.

V and J are TRBV19 and TRBJ2-2, with D hard to call. Germline V gives CDR1 LNHDA, CDR2 SQIVND (reference sequence). Trimming pared 6 bases from V and 7 bases from J, leaving 9 bases between. The CDR3 contains 12 residues. The CDR3 loop reads CASSAFGGELFF. DNA for the CDR3: TGTGCCAGTAGCGCATTCGGCGGGGAGCTGTTTTTT.

The chain joins TRBV7-9 to TRBJ1-5, with 9 bases aligning to TRBD1. After removal of 8 bases from V and 5 bases from J, the junction contained 7 bases not matched to a gene. The V gene's germline CDR1 is SEHNR and CDR2 FQNEAQ (reference sequence). This CDR3 spans 14 amino acids. Here the CDR3 reads CASQGQGIDQPQHF. CDR3 in DNA: TGTGCCAGCCAGGGACAGGGTATTGATCAGCCCCAGCATTTT.

This chain uses TRBV30 with TRBJ2-3, with 7 bases matching TRBD1. Looked up from germline, CDR1 is GTSNPN and CDR2 is SVGIG (reference sequence). There are 14 residues in the CDR3. V was clipped by 2 bases and J by 4 bases; unmatched bases: 6. CDR3 amino acids: CAWSLKGAADTQYF. The CDR3 DNA follows: TGTGCCTGGAGTCTGAAGGGGGCGGCAGATACGCAGTATTTT.

The rearrangement links TRBV7-6 to TRBJ2-5, with D tentatively TRBD1 (6 bases). The V end lost 1 base, the J end lost 4 bases, and 10 bases lay between the germline ends. The CDR3 runs to 14 residues. CDR1 and CDR2 from the germline V gene are SGHVS and FNYEAQ. Written as DNA, the CDR3 is TGTGCCAGCAGCTTAGAAGGGGGAAGAGAGACCCAGTACTTC. Translation: CASSLEGGRETQYF.